Included here is one TCR beta chain sequence, with context. The data derive from a study of CD8 T cells in ankylosing spondylitis. This CDR3 is built from 12 residues. In TCRdb, the 5' RACE reads were re-called with MiXCR into one record per CDR3 protein. Of approximately 200,000 distinct CDR3 sequences listed, around 13% are singletons. The chain uses TRBV21-1 and TRBJ2-7; TRBD2 reflects the table's D call only, with no check against the DNA. TRBV21-1 constitutes a pseudogene. Sequences were obtained from blood, either unsorted or a sorted T cell fraction (not recorded which). This TCR derives from a male donor with ankylosing spondylitis or in good health (not recorded which). CDR3 in amino acids: CASSKEGPEQYF. The DNA of the CDR3 is TGTGCCAGCAGCAAAGAGGGCCCGGAGCAGTACTTC.